The rows below give T cell receptor beta chains drawn from one sample of a study of regulatory T cells in long-lasting Graves disease. TCRdb redid the calling of the multiplex PCR reads with MiXCR, one entry per CDR3 protein. The sample lists almost 450,000 distinct CDR3 sequences, about 15% occurring once. These data are also associated with another study on T cells in Graves' hyperthyroidism and ophthalmopathy.

The specimen was peripheral blood mononuclear cells (PBMCs), collected at new diagnosis, from a patient treated with antithyroid drugs. The receptors derive from a woman aged 30 to 39 with Graves disease. CDR3s include the opening cysteine and the closing phenylalanine or tryptophan. The D gene is left open where the match is weak. Clone size is stated in some rows and not others, as once, few, many or a class when expanded.

CDR3: CASSYTYEGSIYNEQFF; DNA: TGTGCCAGCAGTTACACATATGAGGGTTCAATCTACAATGAGCAGTTCTTC; D: -; size: many; V: TRBV6-5; J: TRBJ2-1
CDR3: CASSLALQGTANSYEQYF; DNA: TGTGCCAGCAGCTTAGCTCTACAGGGGACAGCAAACTCCTACGAGCAGTACTTC; D: TRBD1; size: many; V: TRBV11-2; J: TRBJ2-7
CDR3: CASIDRGSYEQYF; DNA: TGTGCCAGCATTGACAGGGGGTCCTACGAGCAGTACTTC; D: TRBD1; size: few; V: TRBV28; J: TRBJ2-7
CDR3: CASSLPGRQSIF; DNA: TGTGCCAGCAGTTTACCGGGCCGACAGTCGATCTTC; D: -; size: many; V: TRBV28; J: TRBJ2-7
CDR3: CASSQVPLFVDWYYHAVSNQPQHF; DNA: TGTGCCAGCAGCCAAGTCCCTCTCTTCGTGGACTGGTACTACCATGCCGTCAGCAATCAGCCCCAGCATTTT; D: -; size: -; V: TRBV4-2; J: TRBJ1-5
CDR3: CASSQAAGTGWVQPQHF; DNA: TGCGCCAGCAGCCAAGCGGCGGGGACAGGGTGGGTTCAGCCCCAGCATTTT; D: TRBD1; size: few; V: TRBV4-1; J: TRBJ1-5
CDR3: CASSPKSPNEQFF; DNA: TGTGCCAGCTCACCGAAATCACCCAATGAGCAGTTCTTC; D: -; size: many; V: TRBV18; J: TRBJ2-1
CDR3: CSARDMASGTGETQYF; DNA: TGCAGTGCTAGAGATATGGCTAGCGGTACTGGGGAGACCCAGTACTTC; D: TRBD2; size: many; V: TRBV20-1; J: TRBJ2-5
CDR3: CASSTSGSVGELFF; DNA: TGTGCCAGCTCAACTAGCGGGAGCGTCGGGGAGCTGTTTTTT; D: TRBD2; size: few; V: TRBV5-5; J: TRBJ2-2
CDR3: CASSMGTGGQETQYF; DNA: TGTGCCAGTAGTATGGGCACAGGGGGACAAGAGACCCAGTACTTC; D: TRBD1; size: once; V: TRBV19; J: TRBJ2-5
CDR3: CASSLLSGRARGADTQYF; DNA: TGCGCCAGCAGCTTATTGAGCGGGAGGGCCAGAGGGGCAGATACGCAGTATTTT; D: TRBD2; size: -; V: TRBV5-1; J: TRBJ2-3
CDR3: CASMTGTGRNEQFF; DNA: TGTGCCAGCATGACCGGGACAGGACGGAATGAGCAGTTCTTC; D: TRBD1; size: many; V: TRBV28; J: TRBJ2-1
CDR3: CASSHWGWGPRDNEHFF; DNA: TGTGCCAGCAGCCACTGGGGGTGGGGGCCTCGGGACAATGAGCACTTCTTC; D: -; size: -; V: TRBV3-1; J: TRBJ2-1
CDR3: CASSDATSRGQPQHF; DNA: TGTGCCAGCAGCGACGCGACAAGCCGAGGACAGCCCCAGCATTTT; D: -; size: few; V: TRBV7-6; J: TRBJ1-5
CDR3: CASSLSYNEQYF; DNA: TGTGCCAGCTCACTGAGTTACAATGAGCAGTACTTC; D: -; size: -; V: TRBV27; J: TRBJ2-7
CDR3: CASSLAGKANTGELFF; DNA: TGTGCCAGCAGCTTAGCTGGCAAAGCGAACACCGGGGAGCTGTTTTTT; D: -; size: many; V: TRBV7-6; J: TRBJ2-2
CDR3: CASSISGRSFQPQHF; DNA: TGTGCCAGTAGTATATCAGGGAGGTCATTTCAGCCCCAGCATTTT; D: -; size: few; V: TRBV11-1; J: TRBJ1-5
CDR3: CASKRGLGNEQFF; DNA: TGTGCCAGCAAGAGGGGTCTGGGCAATGAGCAGTTCTTC; D: -; size: medium-sized; V: TRBV2; J: TRBJ2-1
CDR3: CSVLDRQLSYEQYF; DNA: TGCAGTGTTCTGGACAGGCAACTCTCCTACGAGCAGTACTTC; D: TRBD1; size: many; V: TRBV20-1; J: TRBJ2-7
CDR3: CASSTGTDTQYF; DNA: TGTGCCAGCTCAACGGGGACCGATACGCAGTATTTT; D: -; size: many; V: TRBV18; J: TRBJ2-3
CDR3: CASSQDRASLREQFF; DNA: TGTGCCAGCAGCCAAGATAGGGCTAGTTTGCGTGAGCAGTTCTTC; D: -; size: -; V: TRBV14; J: TRBJ2-1
CDR3: CASSYSGLARRTEQETQYF; DNA: TGTGCCAGCAGTTACTCGGGACTAGCGAGACGAACCGAACAAGAGACCCAGTACTTC; D: TRBD2; size: few; V: TRBV6-2/TRBV6-3; J: TRBJ2-5
CDR3: CASSLGLATDTQYF; DNA: TGTGCCAGCAGTCTCGGACTGGCGACAGATACGCAGTATTTT; D: -; size: many; V: TRBV12-3/TRBV12-4; J: TRBJ2-3
CDR3: CASTRQGGSGEQYF; DNA: TGTGCCAGCACCCGACAGGGGGGGTCCGGGGAGCAGTACTTC; D: TRBD1; size: many; V: TRBV2; J: TRBJ2-7
CDR3: CASSPARGSTNEKLFF; DNA: TGTGCCAGCTCACCGGCCAGGGGGTCAACTAATGAAAAACTGTTTTTT; D: TRBD1; size: many; V: TRBV18; J: TRBJ1-4
CDR3: CATSPGDEQFF; DNA: TGTGCCACCAGCCCCGGGGATGAGCAGTTCTTC; D: -; size: many; V: TRBV10-3; J: TRBJ2-1
CDR3: CASTRDRSSYNEQFF; DNA: TGTGCCAGTACCAGGGACCGGAGCTCCTACAATGAGCAGTTCTTC; D: -; size: many; V: TRBV19; J: TRBJ2-1
CDR3: CASATEDTQYF; DNA: TGTGCCAGCGCTACCGAAGATACGCAGTATTTT; D: -; size: -; V: TRBV7-9; J: TRBJ2-3
CDR3: CASSYLGTSGRRMGAETQYF; DNA: TGTGCCAGCAGTTACTTAGGAACTAGCGGGAGGAGAATGGGGGCGGAGACCCAGTACTTC; D: TRBD2; size: many; V: TRBV6-2/TRBV6-3; J: TRBJ2-5
CDR3: CASSQDAGTEAFF; DNA: TGCGCCAGCAGCCAAGATGCGGGCACTGAAGCTTTCTTT; D: -; size: -; V: TRBV4-3; J: TRBJ1-1
CDR3: CASSQDRTNEKLLF; DNA: TGCGCCAGCAGCCAAGACAGAACTAATGAAAAACTGCTTTTT; D: -; size: -; V: TRBV4-1; J: TRBJ1-4
CDR3: CASSYSGSLNEQFF; DNA: TGTGCCAGCAGTTATAGCGGGAGCCTCAATGAGCAGTTCTTC; D: TRBD2; size: -; V: TRBV6-2/TRBV6-3; J: TRBJ2-1
CDR3: CASSPEEGNQETQYF; DNA: TGCGCCAGCAGCCCGGAGGAGGGCAACCAAGAGACCCAGTACTTC; D: -; size: -; V: TRBV4-1; J: TRBJ2-5
CDR3: CASIQGNSPLHF; DNA: TGTGCCAGCATCCAGGGCAATTCACCCCTCCACTTT; D: -; size: few; V: TRBV6-1; J: TRBJ1-6
CDR3: CASRVSGRSDEQYF; DNA: TGTGCCAGCAGAGTTAGCGGGAGGTCGGACGAGCAGTACTTC; D: TRBD2; size: many; V: TRBV6-1; J: TRBJ2-7
CDR3: CSGHNTDTQYF; DNA: TGCAGCGGTCATAACACAGATACGCAGTATTTT; D: -; size: -; V: TRBV29-1; J: TRBJ2-3
CDR3: CASSDGTSGREELFF; DNA: TGCGCCAGCAGCGACGGGACTAGCGGCCGGGAGGAGCTGTTTTTT; D: TRBD2; size: few; V: TRBV10-1; J: TRBJ2-2
CDR3: CALRPHREGRNEQFF; DNA: TGTGCCCTCCGTCCCCACCGGGAGGGCCGCAATGAGCAGTTCTTC; D: TRBD2; size: many; V: TRBV10-3; J: TRBJ2-1
CDR3: CASSLWARRYNEQFF; DNA: TGTGCCAGCAGCTTGTGGGCTAGAAGGTACAATGAGCAGTTCTTC; D: -; size: few; V: TRBV5-4; J: TRBJ2-1
CDR3: CASRIRDSWGGYTF; DNA: TGTGCCAGCAGGATTCGGGACAGTTGGGGGGGCTACACCTTC; D: TRBD1; size: -; V: TRBV27; J: TRBJ1-2
CDR3: CSARRLSDNEQFF; DNA: TGCAGTGCTAGAAGGCTCTCCGACAATGAGCAGTTCTTC; D: -; size: -; V: TRBV20-1; J: TRBJ2-1
CDR3: CASSGNLAPNEQFF; DNA: TGTGCCAGCAGTGGAAACCTAGCGCCAAATGAGCAGTTCTTC; D: -; size: many; V: TRBV12-3/TRBV12-4; J: TRBJ2-1
CDR3: CASSLIENEQYF; DNA: TGTGCCAGCAGTTTAATTGAAAACGAGCAGTACTTC; D: -; size: -; V: TRBV12-3/TRBV12-4; J: TRBJ2-7
CDR3: CASSRSRIQDTQYF; DNA: TGTGCCAGCAGCCGTTCCCGGATACAAGATACGCAGTATTTT; D: -; size: many; V: TRBV28; J: TRBJ2-3
CDR3: CASSESDPKRQFF; DNA: TGTGCCAGCAGTGAATCTGACCCCAAACGGCAGTTCTTC; D: -; size: many; V: TRBV6-2/TRBV6-3; J: TRBJ2-1
CDR3: CAISESRQNYNEQFF; DNA: TGTGCCATCAGTGAGTCGAGGCAAAACTACAATGAGCAGTTCTTC; D: -; size: -; V: TRBV10-3; J: TRBJ2-1
CDR3: CASSPQSTSLSTGELFF; DNA: TGTGCCAGCAGTCCCCAATCCACTAGTTTGAGCACCGGGGAGCTGTTTTTT; D: -; size: -; V: TRBV7-9; J: TRBJ2-2
CDR3: CASSTSGRASYEQYF; DNA: TGTGCCAGTAGTACGTCGGGGCGGGCCTCCTACGAGCAGTACTTC; D: -; size: few; V: TRBV19; J: TRBJ2-7
CDR3: CASTRERNEQFF; DNA: TGCGCCAGCACACGGGAGAGGAATGAGCAGTTCTTC; D: -; size: -; V: TRBV5-1; J: TRBJ2-1
CDR3: CASSLKGLAGVGEQFF; DNA: TGTGCCAGCAGTTTGAAGGGACTAGCGGGAGTAGGTGAGCAGTTCTTC; D: TRBD2; size: many; V: TRBV6-2/TRBV6-3; J: TRBJ2-1
CDR3: CASRSNNEQFF; DNA: TGTGCCAGCAGATCTAACAATGAGCAGTTCTTC; D: -; size: -; V: TRBV7-9; J: TRBJ2-1
CDR3: CASSQSLAGGDTGELFF; DNA: TGTGCCAGCAGCCAATCCTTAGCGGGAGGTGACACCGGGGAGCTGTTTTTT; D: TRBD2; size: -; V: TRBV4-2; J: TRBJ2-2
CDR3: CASSRDYNYGYTF; DNA: TGCGCCAGCAGTCGGGATTATAACTATGGCTACACCTTC; D: -; size: few; V: TRBV10-1; J: TRBJ1-2
CDR3: CASRPRGQDLLNTEAFF; DNA: TGTGCCAGCAGGCCCCGGGGGCAGGACCTCTTGAACACTGAAGCTTTCTTT; D: -; size: -; V: TRBV6-1; J: TRBJ1-1
CDR3: CASSHGRDSYEQYF; DNA: TGCGCCAGCAGCCATGGCCGGGACAGCTACGAGCAGTACTTC; D: TRBD1; size: -; V: TRBV4-3; J: TRBJ2-7
CDR3: CASSWGSTNEKLFF; DNA: TGTGCCAGCAGTTGGGGTTCAACTAATGAAAAACTGTTTTTT; D: -; size: few; V: TRBV28; J: TRBJ1-4
CDR3: CASSLTHYEQYF; DNA: TGTGCCAGCAGCTTAACCCACTACGAGCAGTACTTC; D: -; size: -; V: TRBV11-2; J: TRBJ2-7
CDR3: CASSHSTGASYEQYF; DNA: TGTGCCAGCAGCCACTCGACAGGGGCTTCCTACGAGCAGTACTTC; D: TRBD1; size: -; V: TRBV4-2; J: TRBJ2-7